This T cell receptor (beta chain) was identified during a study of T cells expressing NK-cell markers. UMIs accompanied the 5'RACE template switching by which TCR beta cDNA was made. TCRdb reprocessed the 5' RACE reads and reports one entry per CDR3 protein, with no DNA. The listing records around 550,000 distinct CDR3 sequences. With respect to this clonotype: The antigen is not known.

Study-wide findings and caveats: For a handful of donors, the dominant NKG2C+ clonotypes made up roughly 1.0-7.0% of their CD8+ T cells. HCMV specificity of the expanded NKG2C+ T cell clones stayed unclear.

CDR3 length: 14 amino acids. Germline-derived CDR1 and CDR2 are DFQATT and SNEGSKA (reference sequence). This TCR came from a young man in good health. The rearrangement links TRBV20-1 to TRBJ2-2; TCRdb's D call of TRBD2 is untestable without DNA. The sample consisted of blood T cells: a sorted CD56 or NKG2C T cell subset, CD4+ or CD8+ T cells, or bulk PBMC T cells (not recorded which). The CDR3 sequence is CSGVGLDYTGELFF.